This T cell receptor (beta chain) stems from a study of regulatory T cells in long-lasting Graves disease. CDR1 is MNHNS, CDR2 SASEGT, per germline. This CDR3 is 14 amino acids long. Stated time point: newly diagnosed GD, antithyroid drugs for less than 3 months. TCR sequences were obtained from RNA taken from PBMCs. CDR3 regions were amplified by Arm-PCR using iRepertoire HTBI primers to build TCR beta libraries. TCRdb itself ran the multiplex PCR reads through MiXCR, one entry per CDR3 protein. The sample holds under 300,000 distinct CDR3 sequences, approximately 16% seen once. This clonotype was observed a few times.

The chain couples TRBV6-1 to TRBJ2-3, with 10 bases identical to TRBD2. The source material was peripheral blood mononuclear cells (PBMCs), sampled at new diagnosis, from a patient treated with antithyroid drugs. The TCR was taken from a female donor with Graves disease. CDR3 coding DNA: TGTTCCTCTAGTAGCGGGAGGTTCACAGATACGCAGTATTTT. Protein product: CSSSSGRFTDTQYF.